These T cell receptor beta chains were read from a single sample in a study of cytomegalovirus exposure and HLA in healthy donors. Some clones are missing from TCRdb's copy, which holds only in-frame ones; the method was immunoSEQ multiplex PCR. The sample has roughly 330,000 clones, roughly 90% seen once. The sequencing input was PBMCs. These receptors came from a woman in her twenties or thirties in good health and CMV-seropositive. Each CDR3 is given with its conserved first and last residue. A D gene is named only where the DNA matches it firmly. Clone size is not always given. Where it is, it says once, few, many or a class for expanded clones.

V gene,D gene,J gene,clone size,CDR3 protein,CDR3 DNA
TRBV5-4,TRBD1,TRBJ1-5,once,CASSLEGTGLQHF,TGTGCCAGCAGCTTGGAGGGGACAGGTCTCCAGCATTTT
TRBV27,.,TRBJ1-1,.,CASKVGMNTEAFF,TGTGCCAGCAAAGTCGGGATGAACACTGAAGCTTTCTTT
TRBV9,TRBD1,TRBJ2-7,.,CASSVDAGQGYEQYF,TGTGCCAGCAGCGTAGACGCGGGACAGGGGTACGAGCAGTACTTC
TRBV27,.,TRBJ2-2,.,CASIKNMNTGELFF,TGTGCCAGCATCAAGAACATGAACACCGGGGAGCTGTTTTTT
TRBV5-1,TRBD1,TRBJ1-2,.,CASSLGGADYGYTF,TGCGCCAGCAGCTTAGGGGGCGCCGACTATGGCTACACCTTC
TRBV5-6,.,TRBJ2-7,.,CASSSTLTGSTYEQYF,TGTGCCAGCAGTTCCACCCTGACGGGTTCCACCTACGAGCAGTACTTC
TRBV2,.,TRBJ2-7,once,CASSDSADWSSYEQYF,TGTGCCAGCAGTGATTCGGCCGACTGGAGCTCCTACGAGCAGTACTTC
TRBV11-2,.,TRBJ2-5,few,CASHSLGGQETQYF,TGTGCCAGCCACAGCTTGGGAGGACAAGAGACCCAGTACTTC
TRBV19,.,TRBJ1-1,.,CASSFPQDMNTEAFF,TGTGCCAGTAGTTTCCCACAGGATATGAACACTGAAGCTTTCTTT
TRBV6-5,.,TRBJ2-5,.,CASSEEKGTETQYF,TGTGCCAGCAGTGAAGAGAAAGGGACCGAGACCCAGTACTTC
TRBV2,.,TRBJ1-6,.,CASRGRGTSSYNSPLHF,TGTGCCAGCAGGGGACGGGGAACCAGCTCCTATAATTCACCCCTCCACTTT
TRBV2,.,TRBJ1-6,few,CASSVKGGGNSPLHF,TGTGCCAGCAGTGTGAAGGGAGGAGGGAATTCACCCCTCCACTTT
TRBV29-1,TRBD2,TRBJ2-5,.,CSVDPLFGTSVQETQYF,TGCAGCGTTGATCCGTTGTTCGGGACTAGCGTTCAAGAGACCCAGTACTTC